This T cell receptor (beta chain) came from a study of cytomegalovirus exposure and HLA in healthy donors. Study results and caveats: Rare TCR sequences predominated, though certain public TCRs were found in many donors.

To note about this clone: Antigen: not known. At one boundary the junction diverges from the germline segment, which might be a read error.

13 Jbeta primers and 60 Vbeta primers were used for the PCR. Repertoires were generated with immunoSEQ multiplex PCR, while TCRdb's copy carries only in-frame clones and drops some. The data hold 150,000 or so clones, with roughly 80% observed a single time. This CDR3 region has 15 residues. The germline V gene has CDR1 SEHNR and CDR2 FQNEAQ (reference sequence). The TCR sequence derives from a middle-aged man in good health and CMV-seropositive. The sequenced sample consisted of PBMCs. J is TRBJ2-2 and V is TRBV7-9; a weak D match, TRBD1 (6 bases). The CDR3 loop is CSSSRNTQGTGELFF. For the CDR3, the DNA is TGTTCCAGCAGTCGGAACACGCAGGGGACCGGGGAGCTGTTTTTT.